A selection of T cell receptor beta chains follows, all from one sample in a study of cytomegalovirus exposure and HLA in healthy donors. Profiling relied on immunoSEQ multiplex PCR, and the TCRdb table lists in-frame clones only, not all of them. The table lists over 150,000 clones, approximately 79% of them singletons. The sample was PBMCs. The receptor set was obtained from a man aged 35-49 years in good health and CMV-seronegative. Each CDR3 is given without its conserved first and last residue. Each record gives: V gene, CDR3 length, clone size, J gene, CDR3 protein. Clone size is not always given. Where it is, it says once, few, many or a class for expanded clones.

V gene: TRBV9
CDR3 length: 13
clone size: .
J gene: TRBJ2-7
CDR3 protein: ASSERSGGSYEQY

V gene: TRBV7-8
CDR3 length: 14
clone size: once
J gene: TRBJ1-6
CDR3 protein: ASSLARTEGNSPLH

V gene: TRBV19
CDR3 length: 16
clone size: .
J gene: TRBJ2-6
CDR3 protein: ASSARTGITSGANVLT

V gene: TRBV10-1
CDR3 length: 14
clone size: .
J gene: TRBJ2-3
CDR3 protein: ASSEHRGGGLDTQY

V gene: TRBV4-3
CDR3 length: 15
clone size: .
J gene: TRBJ2-1
CDR3 protein: ASSPRGAGGSYNEQF

V gene: TRBV7-9
CDR3 length: 14
clone size: .
J gene: TRBJ2-7
CDR3 protein: ASSLSRTGGGYEQY

V gene: TRBV30
CDR3 length: 13
clone size: .
J gene: TRBJ1-1
CDR3 protein: AWSRDRGLHTEAF

V gene: TRBV30
CDR3 length: 14
clone size: once
J gene: TRBJ2-7
CDR3 protein: AWNSAPRDSSYEQY

V gene: TRBV5-1
CDR3 length: 10
clone size: once
J gene: TRBJ1-1
CDR3 protein: ASSGGDGEAF

V gene: TRBV2
CDR3 length: 16
clone size: .
J gene: TRBJ2-1
CDR3 protein: ASSEALLLAGDGEEQF

V gene: TRBV7-2
CDR3 length: 12
clone size: .
J gene: TRBJ1-1
CDR3 protein: ASRPWRENTEAF

V gene: TRBV15
CDR3 length: 11
clone size: .
J gene: TRBJ2-7
CDR3 protein: ATSRRAYYEQY

V gene: TRBV18
CDR3 length: 11
clone size: .
J gene: TRBJ1-2
CDR3 protein: ASSPLEAYGYT

V gene: TRBV9
CDR3 length: 13
clone size: .
J gene: TRBJ2-3
CDR3 protein: ASSAGSGSTDTQY

V gene: TRBV7-6
CDR3 length: 12
clone size: .
J gene: TRBJ1-1
CDR3 protein: ASSQTPGVTEAF

V gene: TRBV10-1
CDR3 length: 10
clone size: .
J gene: TRBJ2-3
CDR3 protein: TSPTSLDTQY

V gene: TRBV4-2
CDR3 length: 10
clone size: .
J gene: TRBJ1-1
CDR3 protein: ASSQTSTEAF

V gene: TRBV7-9
CDR3 length: 14
clone size: .
J gene: TRBJ2-3
CDR3 protein: ASSKTSGVSTDTQY

V gene: TRBV10-3
CDR3 length: 12
clone size: .
J gene: TRBJ2-2
CDR3 protein: AISEMGPGGELF

V gene: TRBV6-5
CDR3 length: 13
clone size: .
J gene: TRBJ2-7
CDR3 protein: ASSQSGQGYYEQY

V gene: TRBV9
CDR3 length: 13
clone size: few
J gene: TRBJ2-7
CDR3 protein: ASSGGGTGYDEQY

V gene: TRBV10-3
CDR3 length: 10
clone size: .
J gene: TRBJ2-6
CDR3 protein: AIETGANVLT

V gene: TRBV7-9
CDR3 length: 12
clone size: .
J gene: TRBJ2-7
CDR3 protein: ASSPRPTPDEQY

V gene: TRBV6-5
CDR3 length: 12
clone size: .
J gene: TRBJ2-7
CDR3 protein: ASSSRTGFYEQY

V gene: TRBV5-1
CDR3 length: 17
clone size: .
J gene: TRBJ2-4
CDR3 protein: ASSSGPGRAELAKNIQY

V gene: TRBV6-5
CDR3 length: 14
clone size: .
J gene: TRBJ1-1
CDR3 protein: ASSYLSALQNTEAF

V gene: TRBV5-1
CDR3 length: 12
clone size: .
J gene: TRBJ2-1
CDR3 protein: ASSLWTANNEQF

V gene: TRBV25-1
CDR3 length: 12
clone size: .
J gene: TRBJ1-2
CDR3 protein: ASSDWGEYYGYT

V gene: TRBV27
CDR3 length: 10
clone size: .
J gene: TRBJ1-1
CDR3 protein: ASSTGPTEAF

V gene: TRBV7-9
CDR3 length: 11
clone size: .
J gene: TRBJ1-2
CDR3 protein: ASTQGQLYGYT

V gene: TRBV12-5
CDR3 length: 13
clone size: .
J gene: TRBJ2-3
CDR3 protein: ASGRDRGRRDTQY

V gene: TRBV5-1
CDR3 length: 10
clone size: once
J gene: .
CDR3 protein: ASSFASNEQY

V gene: TRBV4-1
CDR3 length: 12
clone size: once
J gene: TRBJ1-1
CDR3 protein: ASSQPGQILEAF

V gene: TRBV28
CDR3 length: 12
clone size: .
J gene: TRBJ2-2
CDR3 protein: ASLRDLNTGELF

V gene: TRBV5-1
CDR3 length: 12
clone size: .
J gene: TRBJ2-5
CDR3 protein: ASKTYRGQETQY

V gene: TRBV5-1
CDR3 length: 13
clone size: .
J gene: TRBJ2-3
CDR3 protein: ASSLRGTSTDTQY

V gene: TRBV28
CDR3 length: 12
clone size: .
J gene: TRBJ1-1
CDR3 protein: ASSSPGGWTEAF

V gene: TRBV4-3
CDR3 length: 14
clone size: .
J gene: TRBJ2-1
CDR3 protein: ASSQAKAGGYNEQF

V gene: TRBV5-8
CDR3 length: 15
clone size: .
J gene: TRBJ2-2
CDR3 protein: ASSLDPRDYLTGELF

V gene: TRBV27
CDR3 length: 15
clone size: .
J gene: TRBJ2-1
CDR3 protein: ASSSSGGVSRKNEQF